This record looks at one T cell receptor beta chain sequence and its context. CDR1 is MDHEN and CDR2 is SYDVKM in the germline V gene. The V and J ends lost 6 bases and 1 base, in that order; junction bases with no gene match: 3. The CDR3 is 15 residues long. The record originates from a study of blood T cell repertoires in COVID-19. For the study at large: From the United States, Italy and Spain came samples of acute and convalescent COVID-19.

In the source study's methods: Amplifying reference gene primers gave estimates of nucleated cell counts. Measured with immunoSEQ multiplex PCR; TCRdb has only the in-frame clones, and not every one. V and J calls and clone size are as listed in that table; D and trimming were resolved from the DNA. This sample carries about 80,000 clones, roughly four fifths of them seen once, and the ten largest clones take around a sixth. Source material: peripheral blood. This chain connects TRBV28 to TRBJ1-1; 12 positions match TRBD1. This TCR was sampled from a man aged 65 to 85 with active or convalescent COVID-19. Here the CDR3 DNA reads TGTGCCAGCAGGGGACAGGGGGCTCCGAACACTGAAGCTTTCTTT. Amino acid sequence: CASRGQGAPNTEAFF. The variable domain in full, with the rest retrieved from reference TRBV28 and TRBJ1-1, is DVKVTQSSRYLVKRTGEKVFLECVQDMDHENMFWYRQDPGLGLRLIYFSYDVKMKEKGDIPEGYSVSREKKERFSLILESASTNQTSMYLCASRGQGAPNTEAFFGQGTRLTVV.